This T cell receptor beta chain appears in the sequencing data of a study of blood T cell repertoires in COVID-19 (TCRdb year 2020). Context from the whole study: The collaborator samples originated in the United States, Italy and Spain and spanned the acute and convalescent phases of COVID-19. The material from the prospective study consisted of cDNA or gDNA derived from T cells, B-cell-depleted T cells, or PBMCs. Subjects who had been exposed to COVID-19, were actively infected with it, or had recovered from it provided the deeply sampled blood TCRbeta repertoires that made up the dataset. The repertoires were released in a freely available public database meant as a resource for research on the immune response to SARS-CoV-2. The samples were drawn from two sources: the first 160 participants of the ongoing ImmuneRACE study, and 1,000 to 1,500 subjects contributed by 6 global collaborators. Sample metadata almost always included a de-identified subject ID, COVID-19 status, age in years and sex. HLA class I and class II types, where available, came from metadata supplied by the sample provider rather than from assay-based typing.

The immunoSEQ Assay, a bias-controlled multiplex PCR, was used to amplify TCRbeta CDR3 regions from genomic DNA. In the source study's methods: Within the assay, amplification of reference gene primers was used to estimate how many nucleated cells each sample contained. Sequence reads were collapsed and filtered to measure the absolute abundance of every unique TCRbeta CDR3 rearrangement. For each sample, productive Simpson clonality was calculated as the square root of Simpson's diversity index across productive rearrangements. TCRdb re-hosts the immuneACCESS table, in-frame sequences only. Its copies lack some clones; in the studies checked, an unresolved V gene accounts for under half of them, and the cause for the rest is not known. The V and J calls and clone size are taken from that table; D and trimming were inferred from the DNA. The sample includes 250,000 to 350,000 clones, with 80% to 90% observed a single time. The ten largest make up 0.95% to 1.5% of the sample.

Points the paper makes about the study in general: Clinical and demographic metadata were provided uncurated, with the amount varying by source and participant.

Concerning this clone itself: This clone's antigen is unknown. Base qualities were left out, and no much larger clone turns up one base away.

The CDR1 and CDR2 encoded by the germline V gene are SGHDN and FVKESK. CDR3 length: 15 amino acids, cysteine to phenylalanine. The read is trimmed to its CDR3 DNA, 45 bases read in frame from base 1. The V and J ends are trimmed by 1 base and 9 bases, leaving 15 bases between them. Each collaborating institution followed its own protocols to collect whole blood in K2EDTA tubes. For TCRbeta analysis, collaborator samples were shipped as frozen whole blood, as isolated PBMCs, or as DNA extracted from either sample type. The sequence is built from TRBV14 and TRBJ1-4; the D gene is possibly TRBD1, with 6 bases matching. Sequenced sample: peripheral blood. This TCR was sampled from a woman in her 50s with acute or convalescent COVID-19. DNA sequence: TGTGCCAGCAGCCAAGGACAGCAGGGGAAGCAAAAACTGTTTTTT. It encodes CASSQGQQGKQKLFF. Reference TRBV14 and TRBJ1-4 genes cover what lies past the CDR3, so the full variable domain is EAGVTQFPSHSVIEKGQTVTLRCDPISGHDNLYWYRRVMGKEIKFLLHFVKESKQDESGMPNNRFLAERTGGTYSTLKVQPAELEDSGVYFCASSQGQQGKQKLFFGSGTQLSVL.